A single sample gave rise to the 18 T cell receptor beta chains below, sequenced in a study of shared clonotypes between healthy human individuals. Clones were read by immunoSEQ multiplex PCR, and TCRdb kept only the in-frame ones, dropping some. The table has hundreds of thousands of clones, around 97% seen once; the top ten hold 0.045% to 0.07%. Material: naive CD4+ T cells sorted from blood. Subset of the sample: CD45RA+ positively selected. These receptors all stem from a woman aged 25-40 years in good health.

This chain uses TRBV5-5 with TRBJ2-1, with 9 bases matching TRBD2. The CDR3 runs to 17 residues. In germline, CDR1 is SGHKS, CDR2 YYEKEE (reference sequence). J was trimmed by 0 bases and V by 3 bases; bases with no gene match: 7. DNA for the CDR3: TGTGCCAGCAGCTCTTTGGGTAGCGGGAGCTCCTACAATGAGCAGTTCTTC. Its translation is CASSSLGSGSSYNEQFF.

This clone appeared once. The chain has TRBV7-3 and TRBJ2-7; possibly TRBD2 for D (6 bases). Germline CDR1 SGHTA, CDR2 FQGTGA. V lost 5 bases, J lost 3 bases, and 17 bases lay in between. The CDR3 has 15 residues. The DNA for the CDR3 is TGTGCCAGCAGCCTAGAACCGGGACTGATCTACGAGCAGTACTTC. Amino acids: CASSLEPGLIYEQYF.

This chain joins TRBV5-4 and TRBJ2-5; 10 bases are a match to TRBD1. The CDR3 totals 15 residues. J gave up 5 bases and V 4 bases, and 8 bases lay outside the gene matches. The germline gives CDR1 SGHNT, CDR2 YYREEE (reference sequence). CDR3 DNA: TGTGCCAGCAGCACCGGGACAGGGGTCTGGGAGACCCAGTACTTC. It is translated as CASSTGTGVWETQYF.

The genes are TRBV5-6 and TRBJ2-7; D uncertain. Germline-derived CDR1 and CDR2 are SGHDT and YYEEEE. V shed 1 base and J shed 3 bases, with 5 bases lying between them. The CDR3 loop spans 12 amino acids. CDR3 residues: CASSLWNYEQYF. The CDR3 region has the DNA TGTGCCAGCAGCTTGTGGAACTACGAGCAGTACTTC.

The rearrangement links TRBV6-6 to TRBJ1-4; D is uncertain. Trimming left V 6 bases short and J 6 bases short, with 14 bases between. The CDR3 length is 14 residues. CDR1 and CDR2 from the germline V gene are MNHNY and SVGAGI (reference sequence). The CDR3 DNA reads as TGTGCCAGCAGCCCTGGGATTAGGGATGAAAAACTGTTTTTT. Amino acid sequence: CASSPGIRDEKLFF.

The CDR3 spells CASSLGAREQYF. DNA for the CDR3: TGTGCCAGCAGCTTAGGGGCGCGCGAGCAGTACTTC. The rearrangement joins TRBV5-6 to TRBJ2-7; the D gene is possibly TRBD1 (5 bases). The CDR3 is 12 amino acids. Trimming removed 2 bases at V and 6 bases at J, with 9 bases between. Per germline, CDR1 SGHDT and CDR2 YYEEEE.

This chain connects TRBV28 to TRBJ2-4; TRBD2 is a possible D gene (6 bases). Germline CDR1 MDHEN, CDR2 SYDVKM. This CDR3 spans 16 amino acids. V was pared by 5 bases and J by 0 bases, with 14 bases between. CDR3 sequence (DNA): TGTGCCAGCAGTCTTTGGGCGGGACTAGCCAAAAACATTCAGTACTTC. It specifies CASSLWAGLAKNIQYF.

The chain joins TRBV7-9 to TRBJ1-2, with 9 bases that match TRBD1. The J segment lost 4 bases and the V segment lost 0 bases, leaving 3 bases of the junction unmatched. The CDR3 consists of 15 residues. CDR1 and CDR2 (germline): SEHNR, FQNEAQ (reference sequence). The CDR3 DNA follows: TGTGCCAGCAGCTTAGCGACAGGGGGTATCTATGGCTACACCTTC. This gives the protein CASSLATGGIYGYTF.

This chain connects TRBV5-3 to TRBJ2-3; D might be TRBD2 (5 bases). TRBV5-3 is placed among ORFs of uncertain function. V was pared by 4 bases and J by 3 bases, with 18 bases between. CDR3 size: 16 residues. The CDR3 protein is CARSLSGEKGTDTQYF. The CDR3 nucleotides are TGTGCCAGAAGCCTAAGTGGGGAGAAGGGTACAGATACGCAGTATTTT.

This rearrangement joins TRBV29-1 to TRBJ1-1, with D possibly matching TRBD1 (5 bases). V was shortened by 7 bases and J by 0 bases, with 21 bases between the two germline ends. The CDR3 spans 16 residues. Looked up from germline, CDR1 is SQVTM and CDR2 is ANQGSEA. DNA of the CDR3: TGCAGCGCCGATCCCGTGGACAAGTCCATGAACACTGAAGCTTTCTTT. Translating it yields CSADPVDKSMNTEAFF.

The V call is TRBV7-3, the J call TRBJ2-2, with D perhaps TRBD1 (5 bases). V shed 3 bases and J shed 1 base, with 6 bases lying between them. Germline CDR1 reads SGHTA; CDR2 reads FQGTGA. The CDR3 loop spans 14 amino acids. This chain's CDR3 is CASSLGQNTGELFF. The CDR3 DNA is TGTGCCAGCAGCTTGGGGCAGAACACCGGGGAGCTGTTTTTT.

This CDR3 reads CAISKTGYEQYF. The CDR3 DNA reads TGTGCCATCAGTAAGACAGGGTACGAGCAGTACTTC. This rearrangement joins TRBV10-3 to TRBJ2-7; 7 nucleotides agree with TRBD1. After removal of 5 bases from V and 4 bases from J, the junction contained 2 bases not matched to a gene. From germline, CDR1 is ENHRY and CDR2 SYGVKD. This CDR3 is 12 amino acids long.

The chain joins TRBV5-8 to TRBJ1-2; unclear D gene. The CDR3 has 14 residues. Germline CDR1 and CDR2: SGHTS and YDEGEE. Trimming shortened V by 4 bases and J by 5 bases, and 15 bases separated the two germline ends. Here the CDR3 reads CASSRDLKSYGYTF. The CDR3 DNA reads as TGTGCCAGCAGCCGTGACTTGAAATCGTATGGCTACACCTTC.

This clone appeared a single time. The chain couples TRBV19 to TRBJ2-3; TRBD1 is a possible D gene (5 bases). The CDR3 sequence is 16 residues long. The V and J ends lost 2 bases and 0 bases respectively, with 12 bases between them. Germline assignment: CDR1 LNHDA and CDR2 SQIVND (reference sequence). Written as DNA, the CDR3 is TGTGCCAGTAGTATAACAGGAACTTCTAGCACAGATACGCAGTATTTT. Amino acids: CASSITGTSSTDTQYF.

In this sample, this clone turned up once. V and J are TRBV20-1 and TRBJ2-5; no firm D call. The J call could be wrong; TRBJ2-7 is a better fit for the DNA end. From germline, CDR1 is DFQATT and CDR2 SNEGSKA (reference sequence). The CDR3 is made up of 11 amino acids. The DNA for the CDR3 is TGCAGTGCTAGAGATGGGTACGAGCAGTACTTC. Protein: CSARDGYEQYF.

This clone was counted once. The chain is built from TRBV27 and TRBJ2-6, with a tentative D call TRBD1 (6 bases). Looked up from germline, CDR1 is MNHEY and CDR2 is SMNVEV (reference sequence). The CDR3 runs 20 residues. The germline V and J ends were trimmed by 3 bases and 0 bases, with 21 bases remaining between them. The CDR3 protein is CASSFLLGHLVYSGANVLTF. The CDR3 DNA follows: TGTGCCAGCAGTTTTCTCTTGGGACATCTAGTCTACTCTGGGGCCAACGTCCTGACTTTC. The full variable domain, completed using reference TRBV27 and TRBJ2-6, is EAQVTQNPRYLITVTGKKLTVTCSQNMNHEYMSWYRQDPGLGLRQIYYSMNVEVTDKGDVPEGYKVSRKEKRNFPLILESPSPNQTSLYFCASSFLLGHLVYSGANVLTFGAGSRLTVL.

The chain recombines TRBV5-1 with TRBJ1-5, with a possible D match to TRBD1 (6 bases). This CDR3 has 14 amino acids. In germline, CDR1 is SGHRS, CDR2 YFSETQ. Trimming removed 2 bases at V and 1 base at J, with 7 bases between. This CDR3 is CASSLGQSNQPQHF. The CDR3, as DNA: TGCGCCAGCAGCTTAGGACAGAGCAATCAGCCCCAGCATTTT.

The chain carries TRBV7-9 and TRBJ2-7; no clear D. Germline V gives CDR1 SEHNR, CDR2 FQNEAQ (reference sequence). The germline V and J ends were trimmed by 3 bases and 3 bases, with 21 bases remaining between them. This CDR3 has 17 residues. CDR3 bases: TGTGCCAGCAGCTTGAGCCCTTTGTTGCCGGGCCACTACGAGCAGTACTTC. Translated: CASSLSPLLPGHYEQYF. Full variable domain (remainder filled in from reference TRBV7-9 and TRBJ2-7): DTGVSQNPRHKITKRGQNVTFRCDPISEHNRLYWYRQTLGQGPEFLTYFQNEAQLEKSRLLSDRFSAERPKGSFSTLEIQRTEQGDSAMYLCASSLSPLLPGHYEQYFGPGTRLTVT.